Listed below are T cell receptor beta chains from one sample, sequenced in a study of blood T cell repertoires in COVID-19. Sequencing used immunoSEQ multiplex PCR; TCRdb keeps in-frame clones, though not all of them. The repertoire holds about 48,000 clones, with more than 75% as singletons. Sequenced: peripheral blood. The receptors stem from a woman in her sixties or seventies with acute or convalescent COVID-19. The CDR3 runs from the conserved cysteine through the conserved F or W. D genes are given only for firm matches. Rows give clone size only sometimes, using once, few, many, or a class for an expanded clone.

d_call: .
j_call: TRBJ2-3
v_call: TRBV5-4
clone_size: .
cdr3_nt: TGTGCCAGCAGCTCACAGGGCACAGATACGCAGTATTTT
cdr3_aa: CASSSQGTDTQYF

d_call: .
j_call: TRBJ1-5
v_call: TRBV27
clone_size: once
cdr3_nt: TGTGCCAGCAGTCCCGGGATCAATCAGCCCCAGCATTTT
cdr3_aa: CASSPGINQPQHF

d_call: .
j_call: TRBJ1-1
v_call: TRBV15
clone_size: once
cdr3_nt: TGTGCCACCAGCAGAGTGAGGAGGGAGGGCACTGAAGCTTTCTTT
cdr3_aa: CATSRVRREGTEAFF

d_call: TRBD1
j_call: TRBJ1-1
v_call: TRBV6-5
clone_size: .
cdr3_nt: TGTGCCAGCAGCAAGCCCGGGACAGGGTGGGTCGCTTTCTTT
cdr3_aa: CASSKPGTGWVAFF

d_call: TRBD2
j_call: TRBJ2-5
v_call: TRBV7-3
clone_size: .
cdr3_nt: TGTGCCAGCAGCCCCGGACTAGCGCGCCAAGAGACCCAGTACTTC
cdr3_aa: CASSPGLARQETQYF

d_call: .
j_call: TRBJ2-7
v_call: TRBV18
clone_size: few
cdr3_nt: TGTGCCAGCTCACTGCGCGAGCAGTACTTC
cdr3_aa: CASSLREQYF

d_call: .
j_call: TRBJ1-4
v_call: TRBV5-4
clone_size: .
cdr3_nt: TGTGCCAGCAGCTTAGTCGGGGATGATGAAAAACTGTTTTTT
cdr3_aa: CASSLVGDDEKLFF

d_call: .
j_call: TRBJ1-2
v_call: TRBV6-2/TRBV6-3
clone_size: .
cdr3_nt: TGTGCCAGCAGTTCCTGGGGCGTGGGGATGGATGGCTACACCTTC
cdr3_aa: CASSSWGVGMDGYTF

d_call: .
j_call: TRBJ2-2
v_call: TRBV7-3
clone_size: .
cdr3_nt: TGTGCCAGCAGCTTAGACAGGAACACCGGGGAGCTGTTTTTT
cdr3_aa: CASSLDRNTGELFF

d_call: TRBD2
j_call: TRBJ2-7
v_call: TRBV11-1
clone_size: once
cdr3_nt: TGTGCCAGCAGCCCATCTAGCGGGAGCTCCTACGAGCAGTACTTC
cdr3_aa: CASSPSSGSSYEQYF

d_call: TRBD1
j_call: TRBJ1-2
v_call: TRBV5-1
clone_size: once
cdr3_nt: TGCGCCAGCAGCTTGGTCTCCGGGACAGGACACCAACCTTATGGCTACACCTTC
cdr3_aa: CASSLVSGTGHQPYGYTF

d_call: .
j_call: TRBJ1-2
v_call: TRBV6-5
clone_size: .
cdr3_nt: TGTGCCAGCAGGACGGACTCTAACTATGGCTACACCTTC
cdr3_aa: CASRTDSNYGYTF

d_call: TRBD2
j_call: TRBJ2-5
v_call: TRBV5-1
clone_size: .
cdr3_nt: TGCGCCAGCAGCTTGGGGGTAGCGGGGGGTCAAGAGACCCAGTACTTC
cdr3_aa: CASSLGVAGGQETQYF

d_call: TRBD1
j_call: TRBJ2-7
v_call: TRBV19
clone_size: .
cdr3_nt: TGTGCCAGCGGACCGGGACAGGGAATTATGCAGTACTTC
cdr3_aa: CASGPGQGIMQYF

d_call: TRBD2
j_call: TRBJ2-1
v_call: TRBV19
clone_size: .
cdr3_nt: TGTGCCAGTAGCAAGCTAGCGGGAGGGAACAATGAGCAGTTCTTC
cdr3_aa: CASSKLAGGNNEQFF

d_call: TRBD1
j_call: TRBJ1-1
v_call: TRBV7-8
clone_size: .
cdr3_nt: TGTGCCAGCAGCCCCACTGACAGGGACACTGAAGCTTTCTTT
cdr3_aa: CASSPTDRDTEAFF

d_call: TRBD1
j_call: TRBJ2-7
v_call: TRBV10-3
clone_size: few
cdr3_nt: TGTGCCACCTGGCTGGGACAGGGAGGCTACGAGCAGTACTTC
cdr3_aa: CATWLGQGGYEQYF

d_call: .
j_call: TRBJ2-3
v_call: TRBV14
clone_size: once
cdr3_nt: TGTGCCAGCAGCCAAGTAGTAGATACGCAGTATTTT
cdr3_aa: CASSQVVDTQYF

d_call: .
j_call: TRBJ2-1
v_call: TRBV7-3
clone_size: .
cdr3_nt: TGTGCCAGCAGCTTAACTCCCAGTTCCTACAATGAGCAGTTCTTC
cdr3_aa: CASSLTPSSYNEQFF

d_call: .
j_call: TRBJ2-3
v_call: TRBV2
clone_size: .
cdr3_nt: TGTGCCAGCACGGACAGAGAATACACAGATACGCAGTATTTT
cdr3_aa: CASTDREYTDTQYF

d_call: .
j_call: TRBJ1-5
v_call: TRBV5-4
clone_size: .
cdr3_nt: TGTGCCAGCAGCCTGGGGGGAGTCCCGAGCAATCAGCCCCAGCATTTT
cdr3_aa: CASSLGGVPSNQPQHF

d_call: TRBD2
j_call: TRBJ2-7
v_call: TRBV6-5
clone_size: .
cdr3_nt: TGTGCCAGCAGTAAGGGACTAGTCGACGAGCAGTACTTC
cdr3_aa: CASSKGLVDEQYF